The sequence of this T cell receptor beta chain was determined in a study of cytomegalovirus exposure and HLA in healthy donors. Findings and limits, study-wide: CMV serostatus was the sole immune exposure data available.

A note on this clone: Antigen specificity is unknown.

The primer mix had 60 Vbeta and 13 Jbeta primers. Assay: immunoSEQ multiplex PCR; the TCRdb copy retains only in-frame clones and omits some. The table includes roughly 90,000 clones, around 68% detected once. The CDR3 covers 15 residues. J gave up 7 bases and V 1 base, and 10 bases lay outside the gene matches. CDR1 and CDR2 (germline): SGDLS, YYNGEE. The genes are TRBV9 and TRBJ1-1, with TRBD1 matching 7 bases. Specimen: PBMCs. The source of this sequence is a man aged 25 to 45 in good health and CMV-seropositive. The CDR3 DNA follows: TGTGCCAGCAGCGTATTATCGGGGACAGCTGGTGAAGCTTTCTTT. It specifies CASSVLSGTAGEAFF. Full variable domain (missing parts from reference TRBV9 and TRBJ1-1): DSGVTQTPKHLITATGQRVTLRCSPRSGDLSVYWYQQSLDQGLQFLIQYYNGEERAKGNILERFSAQQFPDLHSELNLSSLELGDSALYFCASSVLSGTAGEAFFGQGTRLTVV.